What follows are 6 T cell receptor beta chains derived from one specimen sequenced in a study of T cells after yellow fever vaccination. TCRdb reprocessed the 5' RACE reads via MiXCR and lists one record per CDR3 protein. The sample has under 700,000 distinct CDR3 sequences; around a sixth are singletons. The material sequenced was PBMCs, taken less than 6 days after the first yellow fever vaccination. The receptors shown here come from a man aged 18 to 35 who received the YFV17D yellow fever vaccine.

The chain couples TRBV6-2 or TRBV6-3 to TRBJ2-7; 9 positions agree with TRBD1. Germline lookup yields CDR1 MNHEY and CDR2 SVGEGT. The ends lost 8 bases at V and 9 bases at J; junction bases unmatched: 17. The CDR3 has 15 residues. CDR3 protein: CASGPTGTGRDPQYF. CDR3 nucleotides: TGTGCCAGCGGTCCAACCGGGACAGGGAGGGATCCGCAGTACTTC.

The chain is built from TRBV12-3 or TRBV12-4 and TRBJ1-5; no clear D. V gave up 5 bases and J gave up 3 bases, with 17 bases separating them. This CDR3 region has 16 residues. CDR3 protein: CASSPWGRGPNQPQHF. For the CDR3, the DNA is TGTGCCAGCAGTCCTTGGGGTCGAGGGCCCAATCAGCCCCAGCATTTT.

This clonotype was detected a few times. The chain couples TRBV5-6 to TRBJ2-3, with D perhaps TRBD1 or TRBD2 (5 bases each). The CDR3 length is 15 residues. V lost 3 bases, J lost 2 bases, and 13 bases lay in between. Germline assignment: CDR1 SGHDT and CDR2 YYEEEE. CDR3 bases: TGTGCCAGCAGCTCGGGGTGGGGGACCACAGATACGCAGTATTTT. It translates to CASSSGWGTTDTQYF.

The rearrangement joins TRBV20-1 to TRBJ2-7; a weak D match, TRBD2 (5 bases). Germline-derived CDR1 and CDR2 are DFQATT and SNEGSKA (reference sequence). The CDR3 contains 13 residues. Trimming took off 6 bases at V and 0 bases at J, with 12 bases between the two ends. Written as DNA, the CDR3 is TGCAGTGCCCGCAGCGGAAGCTCCTACGAGCAGTACGTC. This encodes CSARSGSSYEQYV.

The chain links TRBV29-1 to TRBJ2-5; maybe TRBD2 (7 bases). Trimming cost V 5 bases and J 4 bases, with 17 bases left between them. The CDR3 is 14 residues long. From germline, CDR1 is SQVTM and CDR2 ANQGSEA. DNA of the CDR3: TGCAGCGTTAGTCCTAGCGGCAGGGGAGAGACCCAGTACTTC. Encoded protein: CSVSPSGRGETQYF.

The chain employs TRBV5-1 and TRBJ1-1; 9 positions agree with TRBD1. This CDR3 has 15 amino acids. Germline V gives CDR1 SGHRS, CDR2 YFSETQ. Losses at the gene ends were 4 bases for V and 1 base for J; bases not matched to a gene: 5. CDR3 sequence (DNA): TGCGCCAGCAGCCGGTGGGACAGGGCGAACACTGAAGCTTTCTTT. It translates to CASSRWDRANTEAFF.